This is a list of T cell receptor beta chains from one sample in a study of blood T cell repertoires in COVID-19. Some clones are missing from TCRdb's copy, which holds only in-frame ones; the method was immunoSEQ multiplex PCR. The sample carries roughly 290,000 clones, about 93% recorded once. The sequenced sample consisted of peripheral blood. The source is a woman between 25 and 40 years old with COVID-19, enrolled during active disease. The CDR3 runs from the conserved cysteine through the conserved F or W. A D gene is named only where the DNA matches it firmly. Only part of the rows carry a size: once, few, many, or a class if the clone is expanded.

J gene: TRBJ1-1; V gene: TRBV2; D gene: TRBD1; clone size: NA; CDR3 protein: CASSEEQGGTEAFF; CDR3 DNA: TGTGCCAGCAGTGAAGAGCAGGGGGGCACTGAAGCTTTCTTT
J gene: TRBJ1-1; V gene: TRBV6-5; D gene: NA; clone size: NA; CDR3 protein: CASSYNMNTEAFF; CDR3 DNA: TGTGCCAGCAGTTACAATATGAACACTGAAGCTTTCTTT
J gene: TRBJ2-4; V gene: TRBV25-1; D gene: NA; clone size: NA; CDR3 protein: CASSEPGSTTPNIQYF; CDR3 DNA: TGTGCCAGCAGCGAACCGGGATCGACTACCCCAAACATTCAGTACTTC
J gene: TRBJ1-2; V gene: TRBV18; D gene: NA; clone size: NA; CDR3 protein: CASSPDRTNYGYTF; CDR3 DNA: TGTGCCAGCTCGCCCGACAGGACCAACTATGGCTACACCTTC
J gene: TRBJ2-2; V gene: TRBV28; D gene: NA; clone size: NA; CDR3 protein: CASRYFAGPNTGELFF; CDR3 DNA: TGTGCCAGCAGGTACTTTGCGGGACCGAACACCGGGGAGCTGTTTTTT
J gene: TRBJ2-3; V gene: TRBV30; D gene: NA; clone size: NA; CDR3 protein: CAWSDRANTQYF; CDR3 DNA: TGTGCCTGGAGTGACAGGGCAAATACGCAGTATTTT
J gene: TRBJ2-7; V gene: TRBV4-3; D gene: TRBD2; clone size: once; CDR3 protein: CASSHRAGGSYEQYF; CDR3 DNA: TGCGCCAGCAGCCATCGGGCGGGAGGCTCCTACGAGCAGTACTTC
J gene: TRBJ2-7; V gene: TRBV7-2; D gene: TRBD1; clone size: NA; CDR3 protein: CASSSPDRVSYEQYF; CDR3 DNA: TGTGCCAGCAGTTCTCCGGACAGGGTCTCCTACGAGCAGTACTTC
J gene: TRBJ1-2; V gene: TRBV7-3; D gene: NA; clone size: NA; CDR3 protein: CASSLRETDHYGYTF; CDR3 DNA: TGTGCCAGCAGCTTAAGAGAGACAGACCACTATGGCTACACCTTC
J gene: TRBJ2-1; V gene: TRBV5-4; D gene: NA; clone size: NA; CDR3 protein: CASAAGYNEQFF; CDR3 DNA: TGTGCCAGCGCGGCGGGCTACAATGAGCAGTTCTTC
J gene: TRBJ2-5; V gene: TRBV6-5; D gene: NA; clone size: NA; CDR3 protein: CASSPDRQETQYF; CDR3 DNA: TGTGCCAGCAGTCCCGACAGACAAGAGACCCAGTACTTC
J gene: TRBJ2-7; V gene: TRBV11-2; D gene: NA; clone size: NA; CDR3 protein: CASSLVYYEQYF; CDR3 DNA: TGTGCCAGCAGCTTAGTCTACTACGAGCAGTACTTC
J gene: TRBJ2-7; V gene: TRBV13; D gene: TRBD1; clone size: NA; CDR3 protein: CASSLAGQGAYEQYF; CDR3 DNA: TGTGCCAGCAGCTTAGCGGGACAGGGGGCCTACGAGCAGTACTTC
J gene: TRBJ2-7; V gene: TRBV6-5; D gene: NA; clone size: NA; CDR3 protein: CASSRTGNEQYF; CDR3 DNA: TGTGCCAGCAGCCGCACCGGGAACGAGCAGTACTTC
J gene: TRBJ2-7; V gene: TRBV28; D gene: TRBD2; clone size: NA; CDR3 protein: CASSSPGGTYEQYF; CDR3 DNA: TGTGCCAGCAGCAGTCCCGGGGGGACCTACGAGCAGTACTTC
J gene: TRBJ2-5; V gene: TRBV15; D gene: TRBD2; clone size: NA; CDR3 protein: CATSKGVSGREETQYF; CDR3 DNA: TGTGCCACCAGCAAAGGGGTTAGCGGGAGAGAGGAGACCCAGTACTTC
J gene: TRBJ2-7; V gene: TRBV6-4; D gene: NA; clone size: NA; CDR3 protein: CASTCSYEQYF; CDR3 DNA: TGTGCCAGCACTTGTTCCTACGAGCAGTACTTC
J gene: TRBJ2-7; V gene: TRBV11-2; D gene: NA; clone size: NA; CDR3 protein: CASSIPTFEQYF; CDR3 DNA: TGTGCCAGCAGCATCCCTACGTTCGAGCAGTACTTC
J gene: TRBJ2-6; V gene: TRBV18; D gene: NA; clone size: NA; CDR3 protein: CASSPAAGANVLTF; CDR3 DNA: TGTGCCAGCTCACCAGCGGCTGGGGCCAACGTCCTGACTTTC
J gene: TRBJ1-5; V gene: TRBV29-1; D gene: NA; clone size: once; CDR3 protein: CSVGVRRDQPQHF; CDR3 DNA: TGCAGCGTTGGAGTAAGGAGGGATCAGCCCCAGCATTTT
J gene: TRBJ2-7; V gene: TRBV28; D gene: NA; clone size: NA; CDR3 protein: CASSPHPPGQYF; CDR3 DNA: TGTGCCAGCAGTCCCCACCCCCCGGGGCAGTACTTC
J gene: TRBJ2-7; V gene: TRBV3-1/TRBV3-2; D gene: NA; clone size: once; CDR3 protein: CASSQIPGTSYEQYF; CDR3 DNA: TGTGCCAGCAGCCAAATCCCCGGGACTTCGTACGAGCAGTACTTC
J gene: TRBJ1-4; V gene: TRBV5-6; D gene: NA; clone size: few; CDR3 protein: CASSLSGVGEKLFF; CDR3 DNA: TGTGCCAGCAGCTTGTCAGGGGTGGGTGAAAAACTGTTTTTT
J gene: TRBJ1-1; V gene: TRBV2; D gene: NA; clone size: NA; CDR3 protein: CASSVLGGFWEAFF; CDR3 DNA: TGTGCCAGCAGTGTGTTGGGGGGATTCTGGGAAGCTTTCTTT
J gene: TRBJ2-3; V gene: TRBV28; D gene: NA; clone size: few; CDR3 protein: CASSLSPGLGSILDTQYF; CDR3 DNA: TGTGCCAGCAGTTTATCCCCGGGACTCGGATCAATATTAGATACGCAGTATTTT
J gene: TRBJ2-2; V gene: TRBV21-1; D gene: NA; clone size: NA; CDR3 protein: CASSKGRAGRSGGNTGELFF; CDR3 DNA: TGTGCCAGCAGCAAAGGCAGAGCCGGGAGAAGCGGGGGTAACACCGGGGAGCTGTTTTTT
J gene: TRBJ2-7; V gene: TRBV5-1; D gene: TRBD2; clone size: NA; CDR3 protein: CASSTRTSVEQYF; CDR3 DNA: TGCGCCAGCAGCACCCGGACTAGTGTTGAGCAGTACTTC